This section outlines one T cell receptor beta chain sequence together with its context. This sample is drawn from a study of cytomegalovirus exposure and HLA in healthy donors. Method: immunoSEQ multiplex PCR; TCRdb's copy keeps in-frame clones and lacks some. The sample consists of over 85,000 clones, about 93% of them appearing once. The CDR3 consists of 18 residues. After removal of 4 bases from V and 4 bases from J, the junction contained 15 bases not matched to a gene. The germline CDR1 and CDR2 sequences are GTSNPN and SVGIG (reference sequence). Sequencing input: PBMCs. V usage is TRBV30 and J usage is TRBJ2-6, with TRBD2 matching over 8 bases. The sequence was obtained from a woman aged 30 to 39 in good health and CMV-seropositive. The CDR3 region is CAWTREGRLSGGANVLTF. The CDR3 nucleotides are TGTGCCTGGACCCGGGAGGGCCGGCTCTCGGGAGGGGCCAACGTCCTGACTTTC.